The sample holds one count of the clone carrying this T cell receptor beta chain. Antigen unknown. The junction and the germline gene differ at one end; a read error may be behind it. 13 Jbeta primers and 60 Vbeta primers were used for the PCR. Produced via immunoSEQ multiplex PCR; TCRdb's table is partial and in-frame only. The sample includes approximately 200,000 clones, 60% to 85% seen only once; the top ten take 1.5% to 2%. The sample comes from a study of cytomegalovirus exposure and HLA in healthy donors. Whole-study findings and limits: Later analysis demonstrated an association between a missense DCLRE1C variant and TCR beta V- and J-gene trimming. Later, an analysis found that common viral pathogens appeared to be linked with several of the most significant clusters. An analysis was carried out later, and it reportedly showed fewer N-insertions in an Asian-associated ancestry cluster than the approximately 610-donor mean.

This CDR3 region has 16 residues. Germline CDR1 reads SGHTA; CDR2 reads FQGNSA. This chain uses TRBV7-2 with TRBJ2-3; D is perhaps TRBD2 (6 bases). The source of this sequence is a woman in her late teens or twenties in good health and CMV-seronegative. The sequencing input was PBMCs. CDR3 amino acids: CASSLGLQNPTDTQYF. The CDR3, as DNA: TGCGCCAGCAGCTTGGGACTCCAGAACCCCACAGATACGCAGTATTTT.